Listed here are 24 T cell receptor beta chains from one sample, sequenced in a study of cytomegalovirus exposure and HLA in healthy donors. Sequenced by immunoSEQ multiplex PCR; TCRdb stores in-frame clones only, minus some. This sample yields hundreds of thousands of clones, of which around 85% are seen a single time; roughly 1.2% belongs to the top ten. Sequencing was performed on PBMCs. Source of these receptors: a woman under 40 in good health and CMV-seropositive.

A word on this clone: This CDR3 is also generated by other DNA sequences in the sample. The chain is built from TRBV30 and TRBJ2-5, with a weak D call TRBD2 (5 bases). Trimming removed 5 bases from V and 5 bases from J, with 12 bases in between. The CDR3 contains 12 residues. CDR1 is GTSNPN and CDR2 is SVGIG in the germline V gene (reference sequence). CDR3 nucleotides: TGTGCCTGGTCCCCAGGCGGGGAGACCCAGTACTTC. This encodes CAWSPGGETQYF.

The chain links TRBV11-2 to TRBJ1-2, with a tentative D call TRBD1 (6 bases). Germline V gives CDR1 SGHAT, CDR2 FQNNGV. CDR3 length: 14 amino acids. Trimming took off 5 bases at V and 4 bases at J, with 14 bases between the two ends. The CDR3 DNA reads as TGTGCCAGCAGCCAGGACGGACAGAGCTATGGCTACACCTTC. Its translation: CASSQDGQSYGYTF.

The chain recombines TRBV25-1 with TRBJ1-4, with D uncertain. CDR1 is MGHDK, CDR2 SYGVNS, per germline. V was clipped by 1 base and J by 4 bases, with 10 bases between them. The CDR3 runs 15 residues. This CDR3 is CASSESNSLNEKLFF. CDR3 DNA: TGTGCCAGCAGTGAATCGAACAGTCTTAATGAAAAACTGTTTTTT. The variable domain in full, completed from reference TRBV25-1 and TRBJ1-4, reads EADIYQTPRYLVIGTGKKITLECSQTMGHDKMYWYQQDPGMELHLIHYSYGVNSTEKGDLSSESTVSRIRTEHFPLTLESARPSHTSQYLCASSESNSLNEKLFFGSGTQLSVL.

This clone was detected only once. The chain employs TRBV11-2 and TRBJ2-3; 9 bases fit TRBD1. After removal of 5 bases from V and 6 bases from J, the junction contained 15 bases not matched to a gene. CDR1 SGHAT and CDR2 FQNNGV come from the germline V gene. The CDR3 loop spans 17 amino acids. As DNA, the CDR3 is TGTGCCAGCAGCCTTGGACAGGGGACGAAAACAACGGATACGCAGTATTTT. Translated, it gives CASSLGQGTKTTDTQYF.

This clone was observed a single time. V gene TRBV6-5 combines with J gene TRBJ2-7; 9 bases fit TRBD2. CDR3 size: 16 residues. Germline V CDR1 and CDR2: MNHEY, SVGAGI. V lost 4 bases, J lost 0 bases, and 7 bases stayed unmatched. CDR3 bases: TGTGCCAGCAGTTTAGAAGCGGGAGGAAGCTCCTACGAGCAGTACTTC. Protein product: CASSLEAGGSSYEQYF.

The genes are TRBV25-1 and TRBJ1-5; 8 bases align to TRBD1. The CDR3 has 17 amino acids. From germline, CDR1 is MGHDK and CDR2 SYGVNS. V dropped 2 bases and J dropped 1; count of bases not matched to a gene: 7. CDR3 loop: CASSEPPAGGSNQPQHF. As DNA, the CDR3 is TGTGCCAGCAGTGAACCCCCCGCAGGGGGCAGCAATCAGCCCCAGCATTTT.

This clone was detected once. This chain connects TRBV5-6 to TRBJ2-7, with 9 bases identical to TRBD1. Germline loops: CDR1 SGHDT, CDR2 YYEEEE. The J segment lost 6 bases and the V segment lost 5 bases, leaving 15 bases of the junction unmatched. This CDR3 has 16 amino acids. The DNA for the CDR3 is TGTGCCAGCAGTAAAACCCGGGACAGGGTCGCCTCCGAGCAGTACTTC. Protein product: CASSKTRDRVASEQYF. The whole variable domain, filled in from reference TRBV5-6 and TRBJ2-7, reads DAGVTQSPTHLIKTRGQQVTLRCSPKSGHDTVSWYQQALGQGPQFIFQYYEEEERQRGNFPDRFSGHQFPNYSSELNVNALLLGDSALYLCASSKTRDRVASEQYFGPGTRLTVT.

There are a few counts of this clone. The V gene is TRBV7-9, the J gene TRBJ2-2; TRBD2 is a possible D gene (5 bases). The CDR3 totals 18 residues. Germline V CDR1 and CDR2: SEHNR, FQNEAQ (reference sequence). V dropped 1 base and J dropped 0 bases, with 15 bases sitting between them. CDR3: CASSLGLQPSSNTGELFF. CDR3 bases: TGTGCCAGCAGCTTAGGACTACAGCCTTCTTCGAACACCGGGGAGCTGTTTTTT.

This chain uses TRBV4-1 with TRBJ1-2, with TRBD1 identical over 10 bases. V was clipped by 3 bases and J by 4 bases; unmatched bases: 8. The CDR3 is 16 residues long. Looked up from germline, CDR1 is MGHRA and CDR2 is YSYEKL. The CDR3 protein is CASSHLGQGPGYGYTF. DNA for the CDR3: TGCGCCAGCAGCCACCTGGGACAGGGGCCCGGCTATGGCTACACCTTC.

This rearrangement joins TRBV9 to TRBJ2-3; possible D gene TRBD2, 5 bases. CDR3 length: 14 amino acids. Germline CDR1 reads SGDLS; CDR2 reads YYNGEE. The germline V and J ends were trimmed by 0 bases and 5 bases, with 10 bases remaining between them. CDR3 DNA: TGTGCCAGCAGCGTAGACATCGGAGGAGATACGCAGTATTTT. Amino acid sequence: CASSVDIGGDTQYF.

The chain carries TRBV10-3 and TRBJ2-7; TRBD1 aligns across 8 bases. There are 14 residues in the CDR3. The germline gives CDR1 ENHRY, CDR2 SYGVKD. With V trimmed by 5 bases and J by 6 bases, 9 bases remained unmatched. The chain's CDR3 is CAISWDRNVLEQYF. The CDR3 DNA reads TGTGCCATCAGTTGGGACAGGAATGTCCTCGAGCAGTACTTC.

V gene TRBV12-5 combines with J gene TRBJ2-1; 8 bases are shared with TRBD2. This CDR3 is 17 amino acids long. The V and J ends lost 5 bases and 8 bases, in that order; junction bases with no gene match: 17. Per the germline V gene, CDR1 is LGHNT and CDR2 is FRNRAP. The CDR3 reads CASGDDPSSGSRDEQFF. CDR3 nucleotide sequence: TGTGCTAGTGGTGACGATCCCTCCAGCGGGAGTAGGGATGAGCAGTTCTTC. Full variable domain (missing parts from reference TRBV12-5 and TRBJ2-1): DARVTQTPRHKVTEMGQEVTMRCQPILGHNTVFWYRQTMMQGLELLAYFRNRAPLDDSGMPKDRFSAEMPDATLATLKIQPSEPRDSAVYFCASGDDPSSGSRDEQFFGPGTRLTVL.

The gene calls are TRBV29-1 and TRBJ2-2; TRBD2 aligns across 9 bases. This CDR3 has 16 residues. J was trimmed by 8 bases and V by 2 bases; bases with no gene match: 12. Germline CDR1 reads SQVTM; CDR2 reads ANQGSEA. CDR3 nucleotide sequence: TGCAGCGTTGAATTTCTAGCGGGACCCGAGAGTGGGGAGCTGTTTTTT. Protein sequence: CSVEFLAGPESGELFF.

The rearrangement links TRBV12-5 to TRBJ2-3; no clear D gene. Trimming shortened V by 6 bases and J by 6 bases, and 10 bases separated the two germline ends. Germline CDR1 is LGHNT and CDR2 is FRNRAP. The CDR3 has 12 amino acids. This chain's CDR3 is CASGSGGDTQYF. The DNA for the CDR3 is TGTGCTAGTGGCTCGGGTGGGGATACGCAGTATTTT.

V gene TRBV7-3 combines with J gene TRBJ2-3; D is possibly TRBD2 (6 bases). This CDR3 is 15 amino acids long. The germline V gene has CDR1 SGHTA and CDR2 FQGTGA. The germline V and J ends were trimmed by 5 bases and 2 bases, with 14 bases remaining between them. The CDR3 region is CASSQGAGPTDTQYF. For the CDR3, the DNA is TGTGCCAGCAGCCAAGGGGCGGGACCCACAGATACGCAGTATTTT.

This chain joins TRBV18 and TRBJ2-3, with TRBD2 identical over 7 bases. This CDR3 is built from 17 residues. CDR1 and CDR2 from the germline V gene are KGHSH and LQKENI. Trimming at V came to 0 bases and at J to 4 bases, leaving 10 bases not matched to a gene. CDR3 bases: TGTGCCAGCTCACCACCTGGGAGGGGAGGGCCCCCAGATACGCAGTATTTT. This sequence encodes CASSPPGRGGPPDTQYF.

V is TRBV6-5 and J is TRBJ1-4; D is possibly TRBD1 (5 bases). This CDR3 has 15 residues. V was shortened by 4 bases and J by 7 bases, with 16 bases between the two germline ends. In germline, CDR1 is MNHEY, CDR2 SVGAGI. The CDR3 nucleotides are TGTGCCAGCAGTTCTAACGGAGCGGGGACTGAAAAACTGTTTTTT. Translated, it gives CASSSNGAGTEKLFF.

V and J are TRBV6-6 and TRBJ2-1, with TRBD2 identical over 8 bases. The V segment lost 6 bases and the J segment 0 bases; nucleotides outside the gene matches: 4. The CDR3 has 15 residues. Germline V CDR1 and CDR2: MNHNY, SVGAGI (reference sequence). In DNA, the CDR3 is TGTGCCAGCAGGACGGGGGGGAGCTCCTACAATGAGCAGTTCTTC. Its translation is CASRTGGSSYNEQFF.

This clone was seen once. CDR3 residues: CASSEQTALNEKLFF. The CDR3 DNA reads TGTGCCAGCAGTGAACAGACAGCCCTTAATGAAAAACTGTTTTTT. The J gene is TRBJ1-4, the V gene TRBV25-1; D is possibly TRBD1 (5 bases). The V and J ends lost 2 bases and 4 bases respectively, with 11 bases between them. Germline assignment: CDR1 MGHDK and CDR2 SYGVNS. This CDR3 comprises 15 residues.

The chain employs TRBV7-9 and TRBJ1-3; no definite D call. This CDR3 contains 13 residues. Trimming left V 5 bases short and J 3 bases short, with 8 bases between. The V gene's germline CDR1 is SEHNR and CDR2 FQNEAQ (reference sequence). The CDR3 bases are TGTGCCAGCAGCCCAATCAGTGGAAACACCATATATTTT. Its translation: CASSPISGNTIYF. Full variable domain (outside the CDR3, taken from reference TRBV7-9 and TRBJ1-3): DTGVSQNPRHKITKRGQNVTFRCDPISEHNRLYWYRQTLGQGPEFLTYFQNEAQLEKSRLLSDRFSAERPKGSFSTLEIQRTEQGDSAMYLCASSPISGNTIYFGEGSWLTVV.

This chain connects TRBV5-1 to TRBJ1-2; D is uncertain. Trimming cost V 0 bases and J 1 base, with 10 bases left between them. Germline CDR1 reads SGHRS; CDR2 reads YFSETQ. The CDR3 is 15 amino acids. The CDR3 here is CASSLEFGSNYGYTF. CDR3 nucleotide sequence: TGCGCCAGCAGCTTGGAGTTTGGGAGTAACTATGGCTACACCTTC. Looking up the rest from reference TRBV5-1 and TRBJ1-2 gives the full variable domain: KAGVTQTPRYLIKTRGQQVTLSCSPISGHRSVSWYQQTPGQGLQFLFEYFSETQRNKGNFPGRFSGRQFSNSRSEMNVSTLELGDSALYLCASSLEFGSNYGYTFGSGTRLTVV.

This chain uses TRBV30 with TRBJ1-2; 10 bases fit TRBD1. The length of the CDR3 is 13 residues. Germline V gene data show CDR1 as GTSNPN and CDR2 as SVGIG (reference sequence). The V and J ends lost 5 bases and 4 bases, in that order; junction bases with no gene match: 4. In nucleotides, the CDR3 is TGTGCCTGGGCCGGGACAGGGGCCTATGGCTACACCTTC. As protein: CAWAGTGAYGYTF.

This chain links TRBV11-2 with TRBJ2-7; D is undetermined. Per the germline V gene, CDR1 is SGHAT and CDR2 is FQNNGV. The CDR3 is made up of 15 amino acids. V lost 1 base, J lost 0 bases, and 10 bases lay in between. The CDR3 nucleotides are TGTGCCAGCAGCTTAGGGCAGGCCAGCTCCTACGAGCAGTACTTC. Translated: CASSLGQASSYEQYF.

The chain has TRBV29-1 and TRBJ1-1; D might be TRBD1 (5 bases). V gave up 1 base and J gave up 3 bases, with 9 bases separating them. This CDR3 region has 13 residues. Germline values: CDR1 SQVTM, CDR2 ANQGSEA. This CDR3 is CSVEAGLHTEAFF. CDR3 DNA: TGCAGCGTTGAAGCAGGGCTCCACACTGAAGCTTTCTTT. The whole variable domain, remainder taken from reference TRBV29-1 and TRBJ1-1, is SAVISQKPSRDICQRGTSLTIQCQVDSQVTMMFWYRQQPGQSLTLIATANQGSEATYESGFVIDKFPISRPNLTFSTLTVSNMSPEDSSIYLCSVEAGLHTEAFFGQGTRLTVV.